This T cell receptor beta chain stems from a study of blood T cell repertoires in COVID-19. Study at large: Whether acute or convalescent, the COVID-19 samples came from the United States, Italy and Spain.

Source study methods: Nucleated cell number was recorded as an estimate derived from reference gene primer amplification. Data came from immunoSEQ multiplex PCR; TCRdb stores just in-frame clones and leaves some out. V and J calls and clone size follow that table, whereas D and trimming were derived from the DNA. The sample includes under 100,000 clones, over 75% of them seen just once. There are 14 residues in the CDR3. V lost 6 bases and J lost 7; bases outside the gene matches: 7. The germline V gene encodes CDR1 SNHLY and CDR2 FYNNEI. V and J are TRBV2 and TRBJ1-4, with 8 nucleotides matching TRBD1. The receptor's source is a human donor in a cohort sampled during active COVID-19. The sequenced material came from peripheral blood. CDR3 residues: CASRMTGEGEKLFF. The CDR3 bases are TGTGCCAGCAGGATGACAGGGGAAGGTGAAAAACTGTTTTTT.